This TCR beta chain came from a study of blood T cell repertoires in COVID-19 (dated by TCRdb to 2020 to 2021). Regarding the study in general: Samples from collaborators originated in the United States, Italy and Spain and spanned both the acute and convalescent phases of COVID-19. The prospective study material was composed of cDNA or gDNA derived from T cells, B-cell-depleted T cells, or PBMCs. The dataset comprised deeply sampled blood TCRbeta repertoires from subjects exposed to, actively infected with, or recovered from COVID-19. The repertoires were released in a freely available public database meant as a resource for research on the immune response to SARS-CoV-2. The samples were drawn from the first 160 participants of the ongoing ImmuneRACE study and from over 950 subjects provided by 6 global collaborators. Nearly every sample came with metadata listing a de-identified subject ID, COVID-19 status, age in years and sex. Where available, HLA class I and class II types were obtained from metadata supplied by the sample provider rather than from assay-based typing. Here is what the overall study found, with its caveats: Clinical and demographic metadata were provided uncurated, with the amount varying by source and participant.

The CDR3 has 14 amino acids, counting the end cysteine and phenylalanine. Solely the CDR3 DNA is kept, with 42 bases framed from the first base. The junction carries 11 bases between V and J, which are trimmed by 1 base and 4 bases respectively. CDR1 and CDR2 (SGHDN, FVKESK) derive from the germline V gene. TCRbeta CDR3 regions were amplified from genomic DNA using the immunoSEQ Assay, a bias-controlled multiplex PCR. The study's own analysis went as follows. Nucleated cell counts per sample were estimated from amplification of reference gene primers within the assay. Sequence reads were collapsed and filtered to measure the absolute abundance of every unique TCRbeta CDR3 rearrangement. For each sample, productive Simpson clonality was calculated as the square root of Simpson's diversity index over productive rearrangements. What TCRdb holds here is the immuneACCESS table cut down to in-frame rearrangements. Part of the clones is not present; checked against another copy, under half of the missing clones reflect an unresolved V gene, and the others are unexplained. V and J calls and clone size are those listed in that table; D and trimming were worked out from the DNA. The sample yields about 220,000 clones; 82% were counted once. Together, the top ten hold more than 3% of the sample.

In the prospective study, participants were roughly 18 to 89 years old, resided in fewer than 25 geographic areas of the United States, and were enrolled through a virtual design. In the prospective study, participants were assigned to cohorts based on the clinical history participants reported in a screening survey and a study questionnaire. Recovered participants in ImmuneRACE Cohort 3 were defined as having two consecutive negative NP/OP PCR tests, clearance from a healthcare professional, or resolution of symptoms. Mobile phlebotomists in the prospective study collected whole blood, serum and a nasopharyngeal or oropharyngeal swab from every participant. Prospective study participants could optionally give additional blood draws and questionnaires over an approximately two-month period. Blood samples from the prospective study were shipped frozen or at room temperature prior to DNA extraction.

Regarding this clone: Its specific antigen is unknown. Per-base quality was not reported, and no clone a single base away is much larger than it.

The sequencing sample was made of PBMCs or T cells enriched from blood (not recorded which). The receptor comes from a woman aged 60-75 years who had recovered from COVID-19. The sequence links TRBV14 to TRBJ2-7, with a weak D call of TRBD1 (6 bases match). The CDR3 reads as follows: CASSQGQGWYEQYF. In nucleotide form, the sequence is TGTGCCAGCAGCCAAGGGCAGGGGTGGTACGAGCAGTACTTC.